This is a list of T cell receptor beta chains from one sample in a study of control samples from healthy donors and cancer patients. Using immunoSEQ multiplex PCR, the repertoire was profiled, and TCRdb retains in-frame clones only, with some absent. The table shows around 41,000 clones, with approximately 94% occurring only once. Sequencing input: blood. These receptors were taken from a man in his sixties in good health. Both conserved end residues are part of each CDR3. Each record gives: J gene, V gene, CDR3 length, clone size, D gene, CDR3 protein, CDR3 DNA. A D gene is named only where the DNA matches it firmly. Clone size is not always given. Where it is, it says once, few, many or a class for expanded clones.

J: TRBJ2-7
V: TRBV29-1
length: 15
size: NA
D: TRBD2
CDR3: CSVGGGREGLHEQYF
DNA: TGCAGCGTTGGAGGGGGGCGGGAGGGCCTCCACGAGCAGTACTTC

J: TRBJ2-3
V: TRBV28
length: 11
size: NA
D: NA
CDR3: CASRDTDTQYF
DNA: TGTGCCAGCAGGGACACAGATACGCAGTATTTT

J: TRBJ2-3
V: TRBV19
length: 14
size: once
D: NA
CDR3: CASSIERRTDTQYF
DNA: TGTGCCAGTAGTATTGAGAGACGCACAGATACGCAGTATTTT

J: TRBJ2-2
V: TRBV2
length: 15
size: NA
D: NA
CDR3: CASSEEYMSTGELFF
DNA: TGTGCCAGCAGTGAAGAATACATGTCGACCGGGGAGCTGTTTTTT

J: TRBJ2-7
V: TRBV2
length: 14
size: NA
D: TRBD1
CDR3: CASTDGTGTYEQYF
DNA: TGTGCCAGCACCGATGGGACAGGGACTTACGAGCAGTACTTC

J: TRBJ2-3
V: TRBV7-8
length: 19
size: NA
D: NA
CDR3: CASSSRSSLGEGGTDTQYF
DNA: TGTGCCAGCAGCTCGCGTAGCAGCTTGGGGGAGGGGGGCACAGATACGCAGTATTTT

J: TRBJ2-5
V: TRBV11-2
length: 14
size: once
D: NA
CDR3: CASSLAGLSETQYF
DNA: TGTGCCAGCAGCTTAGCCGGGCTCTCGGAGACCCAGTACTTC

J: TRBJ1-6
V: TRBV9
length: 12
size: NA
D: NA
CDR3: CASSVGGSPLHF
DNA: TGTGCCAGCAGCGTGGGGGGTTCACCCCTCCACTTT

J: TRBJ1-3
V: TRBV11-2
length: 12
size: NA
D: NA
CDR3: CASSAQGNTIYF
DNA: TGTGCCAGCAGCGCTCAAGGAAACACCATATATTTT

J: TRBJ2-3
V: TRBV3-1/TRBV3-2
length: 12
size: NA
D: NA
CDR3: CASSLGQDTQYF
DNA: TGTGCCAGCAGCCTAGGGCAAGATACGCAGTATTTT

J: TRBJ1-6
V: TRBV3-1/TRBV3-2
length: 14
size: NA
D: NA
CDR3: CASSQEGTDSPLHF
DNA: TGTGCCAGCAGCCAAGAAGGGACGGATTCACCCCTCCACTTT

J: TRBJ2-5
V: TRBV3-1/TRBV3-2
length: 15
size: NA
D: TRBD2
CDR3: CASSLGLAGGETQYF
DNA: TGTGCCAGCAGCCTGGGACTAGCGGGAGGAGAGACCCAGTACTTC

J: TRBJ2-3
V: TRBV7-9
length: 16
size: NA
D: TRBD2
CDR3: CASSFLAGGPGDTQYF
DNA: TGTGCCAGCAGCTTCCTAGCGGGAGGGCCAGGGGATACGCAGTATTTT

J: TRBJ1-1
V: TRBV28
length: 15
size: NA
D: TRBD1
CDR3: CATRDSSPMNTEAFF
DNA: TGTGCCACTCGGGACAGTAGTCCTATGAACACTGAAGCTTTCTTT

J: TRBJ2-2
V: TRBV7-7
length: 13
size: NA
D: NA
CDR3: CASSLAGSGELFF
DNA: TGTGCTAGCAGCTTAGCAGGGTCCGGGGAGCTGTTTTTT

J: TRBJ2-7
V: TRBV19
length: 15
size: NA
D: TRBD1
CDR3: CASSNWGQPSYEQYF
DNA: TGTGCCAGTAGTAACTGGGGACAGCCTTCCTACGAGCAGTACTTC

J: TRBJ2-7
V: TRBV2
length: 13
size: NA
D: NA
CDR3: CASSRGWTYEQYF
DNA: TGTGCCAGCAGCAGAGGGTGGACATACGAGCAGTACTTC

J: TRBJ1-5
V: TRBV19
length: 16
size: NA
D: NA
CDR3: CASTTIDRSSNQPQHF
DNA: TGTGCCAGTACCACGATAGACAGATCCAGCAATCAGCCCCAGCATTTT

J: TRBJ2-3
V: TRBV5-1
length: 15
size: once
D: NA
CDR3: CASSWMGGLTDTQYF
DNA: TGCGCCAGCAGTTGGATGGGCGGACTCACAGATACGCAGTATTTT

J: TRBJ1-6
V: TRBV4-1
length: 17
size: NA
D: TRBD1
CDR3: CASSQERDRGHNSPLHF
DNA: TGCGCCAGCAGCCAAGAAAGGGACAGGGGGCACAATTCACCCCTCCACTTT

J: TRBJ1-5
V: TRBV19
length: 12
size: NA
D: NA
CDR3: CASSILDQPQHF
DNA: TGTGCCAGTAGTATACTAGATCAGCCCCAGCATTTT

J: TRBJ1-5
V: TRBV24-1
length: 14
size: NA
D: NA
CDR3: CATSDLQVNQPQHF
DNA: TGTGCCACCAGTGATTTGCAGGTTAATCAGCCCCAGCATTTT

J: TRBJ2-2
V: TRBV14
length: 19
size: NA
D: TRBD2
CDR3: CASSQRLLAGGPGTGELFF
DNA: TGTGCCAGCAGCCAACGGCTTCTAGCGGGAGGGCCAGGCACCGGGGAGCTGTTTTTT

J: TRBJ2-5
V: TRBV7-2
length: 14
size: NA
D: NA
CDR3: CASSLGQTKETQYF
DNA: TGTGCCAGCAGCTTAGGCCAGACCAAAGAGACCCAGTACTTC

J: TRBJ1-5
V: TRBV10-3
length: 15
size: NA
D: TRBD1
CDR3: CATLDNRGPNQPQHF
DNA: TGTGCCACCCTAGATAACAGGGGGCCCAATCAGCCCCAGCATTTT

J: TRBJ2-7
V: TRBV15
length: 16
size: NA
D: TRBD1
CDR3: CATSGQTGMMSYEQYF
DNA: TGTGCCACCAGCGGCCAGACAGGGATGATGTCCTACGAGCAGTACTTC

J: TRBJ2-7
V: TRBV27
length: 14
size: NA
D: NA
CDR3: CASTAVAGRDEQYF
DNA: TGTGCCTCCACCGCGGTGGCAGGGCGAGACGAGCAGTACTTC

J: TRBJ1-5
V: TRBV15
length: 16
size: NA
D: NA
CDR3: CATSRDQLRGNQPQHF
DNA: TGTGCCACCAGCAGAGATCAGCTCAGGGGCAATCAGCCCCAGCATTTT

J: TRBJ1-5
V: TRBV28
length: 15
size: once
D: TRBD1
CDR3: CASSRRGSGNQPQHF
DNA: TGTGCCAGCAGCCGCAGGGGGAGCGGCAATCAGCCCCAGCATTTT

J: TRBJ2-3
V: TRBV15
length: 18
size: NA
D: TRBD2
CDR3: CATSGEFLAGKHTDTQYF
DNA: TGTGCCACCAGCGGAGAGTTTTTAGCGGGAAAGCACACAGATACGCAGTATTTT

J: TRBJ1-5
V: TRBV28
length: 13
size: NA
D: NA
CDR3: CASSPSYRGTEHF
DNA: TGTGCCAGCAGTCCTTCTTATAGGGGGACCGAGCATTTT

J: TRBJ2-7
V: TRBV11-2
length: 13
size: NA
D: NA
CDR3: CASSLVGQNEQYF
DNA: TGTGCCAGCAGCTTAGTCGGTCAAAACGAGCAGTACTTC

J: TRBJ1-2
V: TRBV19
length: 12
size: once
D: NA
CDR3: CATLTAFYGYTF
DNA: TGTGCCACCCTGACAGCATTCTATGGCTACACCTTC

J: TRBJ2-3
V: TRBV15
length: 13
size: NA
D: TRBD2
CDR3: CATRGLAGDTQYF
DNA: TGTGCCACCAGAGGACTAGCGGGAGATACGCAGTATTTT

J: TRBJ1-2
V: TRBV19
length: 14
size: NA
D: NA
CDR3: CASSSVGGDYGYTF
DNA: TGTGCCAGTAGTTCGGTTGGAGGCGACTATGGCTACACCTTC

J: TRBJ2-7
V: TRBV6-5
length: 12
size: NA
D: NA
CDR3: CASTTQGYEQYF
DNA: TGTGCCAGCACTACCCAAGGTTACGAGCAGTACTTC

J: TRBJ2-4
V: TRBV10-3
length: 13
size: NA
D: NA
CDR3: CAISLDSKNIQYF
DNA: TGTGCCATCAGCCTGGACTCAAAAAACATTCAGTACTTC